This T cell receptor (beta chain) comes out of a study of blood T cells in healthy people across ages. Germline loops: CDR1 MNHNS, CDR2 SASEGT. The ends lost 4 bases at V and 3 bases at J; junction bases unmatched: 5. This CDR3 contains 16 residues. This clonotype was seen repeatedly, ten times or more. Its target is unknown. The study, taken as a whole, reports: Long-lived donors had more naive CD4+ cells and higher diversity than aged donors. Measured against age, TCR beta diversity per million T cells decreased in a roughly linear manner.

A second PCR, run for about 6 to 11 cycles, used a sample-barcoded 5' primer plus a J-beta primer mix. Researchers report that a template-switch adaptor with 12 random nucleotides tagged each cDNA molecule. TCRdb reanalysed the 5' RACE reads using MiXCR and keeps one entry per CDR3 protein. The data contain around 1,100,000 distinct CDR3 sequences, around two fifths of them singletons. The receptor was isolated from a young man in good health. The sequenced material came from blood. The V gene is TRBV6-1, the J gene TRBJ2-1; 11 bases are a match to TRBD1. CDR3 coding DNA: TGTGCCAGCAGTGGGCCCGGGACAGGGGGCTACAATGAGCAGTTCTTC. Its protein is CASSGPGTGGYNEQFF.